The 14 T cell receptor beta chains reported below all come from one sample, sequenced in a study of vaccination and CD4 T cells after COVID-19. Once obtained from cultured CD4+ T cells, the DNA was sequenced using the Oncomine TCR Beta short-read assay. Via MiXCR, TCRdb re-called the PCR reads, giving one row per CDR3 protein. The sample has roughly 10,000 distinct CDR3 sequences; around 26% are singletons. No cognate antigen is known for these TCRs. Treatment given: roughly nine-day PBMC culture with coronavirus spike peptide pools or control peptides (ViraFEST assay). Sequencing was performed on cultured CD4+ T cells from blood. These receptors originate from a human donor with COVID-19.

The gene calls are TRBV28 and TRBJ1-5; tentative D call: TRBD1 (6 bases). Per germline, CDR1 MDHEN and CDR2 SYDVKM. The CDR3 has 14 residues. The V and J ends lost 6 bases and 4 bases respectively, with 13 bases between them. The CDR3 sequence is CASSPGTKNQPQHF. The CDR3 DNA is TGTGCCAGCAGCCCCGGGACAAAAAATCAGCCCCAGCATTTT. Combining the CDR3 with reference TRBV28 and TRBJ1-5 gives the whole variable domain DVKVTQSSRYLVKRTGEKVFLECVQDMDHENMFWYRQDPGLGLRLIYFSYDVKMKEKGDIPEGYSVSREKKERFSLILESASTNQTSMYLCASSPGTKNQPQHFGDGTRLSIL.

V is TRBV18 and J is TRBJ1-1; D is ambiguous. Germline V CDR1 and CDR2: KGHSH, LQKENI. V lost 4 bases to trimming and J lost 4 bases, with 7 bases between them. The CDR3 sequence is 12 residues long. CDR3 in amino acids: CASSQGSTEAFF. CDR3 nucleotides: TGTGCCAGCTCACAGGGTAGCACTGAAGCTTTCTTT.

This clonotype has just a few counts. The chain couples TRBV6-5 to TRBJ1-3; perhaps TRBD1 as D (5 bases). The V gene's germline CDR1 is MNHEY and CDR2 SVGAGI. The V end lost 0 bases, the J end lost 5 bases, and 11 bases lay between the germline ends. This CDR3 region has 15 residues. The CDR3 reads CASSYSWGDRNTIYF. The DNA of the CDR3 is TGTGCCAGCAGTTACTCTTGGGGCGACCGAAACACCATATATTTT.

J is TRBJ2-7 and V is TRBV5-1; tentatively, D is TRBD2 (7 bases). This CDR3 is built from 15 residues. Trimming shortened V by 4 bases and J by 5 bases, and 19 bases separated the two germline ends. Germline-derived CDR1 and CDR2 are SGHRS and YFSETQ. The CDR3 loop reads CASSGGDNTLHEQYF. CDR3 DNA: TGCGCCAGCAGCGGGGGGGACAATACCCTCCACGAGCAGTACTTC.

This clonotype has only a few counts. The rearrangement uses TRBV5-1 and TRBJ2-7; TRBD1 agrees at 9 bases. The germline V gene encodes CDR1 SGHRS and CDR2 YFSETQ. The CDR3 runs to 14 residues. The trim removed 4 bases at V and 2 bases at J, leaving 4 bases unmatched. CDR3: CASSIGTGPYEQYF. The CDR3 bases are TGCGCCAGCAGCATTGGGACAGGGCCCTACGAGCAGTACTTC. The whole variable domain, filled in from reference TRBV5-1 and TRBJ2-7, reads KAGVTQTPRYLIKTRGQQVTLSCSPISGHRSVSWYQQTPGQGLQFLFEYFSETQRNKGNFPGRFSGRQFSNSRSEMNVSTLELGDSALYLCASSIGTGPYEQYFGPGTRLTVT.

This clonotype appeared a single time. The chain couples TRBV2 to TRBJ1-3; 7 bases are a match to TRBD1. V dropped 6 bases and J dropped 2; count of bases not matched to a gene: 4. Germline-derived CDR1 and CDR2 are SNHLY and FYNNEI. This CDR3 is built from 14 residues. The CDR3 sequence is CASRSGTAGNTIYF. CDR3 coding DNA: TGTGCCAGCAGAAGCGGGACAGCTGGAAACACCATATATTTT.

Remarks on this clonotype: A read error may account for a junction end that differs from germline. The genes are TRBV5-3 and TRBJ1-2; D remains unclear. TRBV5-3 falls under the ORF class, with uncertain function. The CDR3 has 15 residues. The CDR3 coding sequence is TGTGCCAGCAGCTTGGCGGCCGCAACCGGCTATGGCTACACCTTC. It specifies CASSLAAATGYGYTF.

This clonotype was counted a few times. The CDR3 loop is CATTPDRGKTEAFF. CDR3 bases: TGTGCCACCACTCCCGACAGGGGGAAAACTGAAGCTTTCTTT. The chain carries TRBV6-2 or TRBV6-3 and TRBJ1-1, with TRBD1 matching 9 bases. V shed 10 bases and J 5 bases; nucleotides not matched to a gene: 11. The CDR3 is 14 amino acids. Germline values: CDR1 MNHEY, CDR2 SVGEGT.

This clonotype was counted a few times. The rearrangement joins TRBV6-1 to TRBJ2-7; 9 bases line up with TRBD1. This CDR3 has 14 residues. V gave up 7 bases and J gave up 6 bases; unmatched junction bases: 10. Germline-derived CDR1 and CDR2 are MNHNS and SASEGT. The CDR3 reads CASNQQGATGEQYF. CDR3 nucleotides: TGTGCCAGCAATCAACAGGGGGCGACGGGCGAGCAGTACTTC.

This clonotype is categorized as medium-sized. This chain uses TRBV20-1 with TRBJ1-2, with a weak D call TRBD1 (5 bases). The germline gives CDR1 DFQATT, CDR2 SNEGSKA (reference sequence). The CDR3 is 14 residues long. V lost 6 bases and J lost 4, with 18 bases in between. CDR3 loop: CSAIPLGTVYGYTF. The CDR3 region has the DNA TGCAGTGCCATCCCGTTAGGGACCGTCTATGGCTACACCTTC.

V gene TRBV12-5 combines with J gene TRBJ1-2; 7 bases are a match to TRBD1. This CDR3 spans 15 amino acids. The germline V gene has CDR1 LGHNT and CDR2 FRNRAP. Trimming cost V 0 bases and J 6 bases; bases outside gene matches: 7. CDR3 region: CASGLVQDRFDGYTF. The CDR3 DNA is TGTGCTAGTGGTTTGGTACAGGACAGGTTCGATGGCTACACCTTC.

The genes are TRBV27 and TRBJ1-2, with TRBD1 as a possible D gene (5 bases). This CDR3 contains 12 residues. Germline V lookup: CDR1 MNHEY, CDR2 SMNVEV (reference sequence). V was cut by 6 bases and J by 8 bases, with 13 bases left in between. The CDR3 loop is CASRTGTLGYTF. The CDR3, as DNA: TGTGCCAGCAGAACCGGGACTCTGGGCTACACCTTC.

The V gene is TRBV6-5, the J gene TRBJ2-7; 13 bases agree with TRBD2. Germline loops: CDR1 MNHEY, CDR2 SVGAGI. The CDR3 runs 15 residues. J was trimmed by 6 bases and V by 0 bases; bases with no gene match: 2. For the CDR3, the DNA is TGTGCCAGCAGTTACTCGACTAGCGGGGGGTCCGAGCAGTACTTC. Protein: CASSYSTSGGSEQYF.

The rearrangement uses TRBV6-5 and TRBJ2-5, with D unresolved. This CDR3 spans 15 amino acids. CDR1 is MNHEY, CDR2 SVGAGI, per germline. Trimming took off 4 bases at V and 2 bases at J, with 14 bases between the two ends. The DNA of the CDR3 is TGTGCCAGCAGTTCGGCTAGGGTTATGCAAGAGACCCAGTACTTC. It codes for CASSSARVMQETQYF.